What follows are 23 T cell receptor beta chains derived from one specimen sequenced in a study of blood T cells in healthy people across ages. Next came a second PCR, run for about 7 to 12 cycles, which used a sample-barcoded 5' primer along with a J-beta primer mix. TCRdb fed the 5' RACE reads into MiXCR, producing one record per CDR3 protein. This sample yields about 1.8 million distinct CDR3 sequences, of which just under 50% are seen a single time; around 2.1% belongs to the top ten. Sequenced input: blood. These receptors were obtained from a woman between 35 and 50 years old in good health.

The CDR3 DNA is TGTGCCAGCAGCCAAGTTGGAGGTTTGGATGGCTACACCTTC. This encodes CASSQVGGLDGYTF. The J gene is TRBJ1-2, the V gene TRBV3-1; no clear D gene. Trimming left V 1 base short and J 6 bases short, with 12 bases between. This CDR3 comprises 14 residues. In germline, CDR1 is LGHDT, CDR2 YNNKEL (reference sequence).

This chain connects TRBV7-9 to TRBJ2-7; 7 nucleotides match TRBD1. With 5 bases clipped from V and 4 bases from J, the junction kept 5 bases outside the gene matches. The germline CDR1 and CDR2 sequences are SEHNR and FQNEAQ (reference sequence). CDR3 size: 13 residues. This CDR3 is CASSTRDRYEQYF. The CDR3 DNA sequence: TGTGCCAGCAGCACACGGGACAGATACGAGCAGTACTTC.

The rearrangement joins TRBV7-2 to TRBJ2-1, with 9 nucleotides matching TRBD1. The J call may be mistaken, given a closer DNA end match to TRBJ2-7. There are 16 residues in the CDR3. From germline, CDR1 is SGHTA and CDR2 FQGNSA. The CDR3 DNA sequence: TGTGCCAGCAGCAGAGCAACCGGGACAGGGAGGAATGAGCAGTACTTC. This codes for CASSRATGTGRNEQYF.

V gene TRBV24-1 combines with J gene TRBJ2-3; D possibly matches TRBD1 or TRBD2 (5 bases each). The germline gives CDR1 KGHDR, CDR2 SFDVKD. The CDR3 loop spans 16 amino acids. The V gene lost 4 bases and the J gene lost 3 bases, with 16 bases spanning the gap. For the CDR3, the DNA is TGTGCCACCAGTGAGGGACGGTGGGGTTGGACAGATACGCAGTATTTT. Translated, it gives CATSEGRWGWTDTQYF.

The CDR3 loop reads CASSLVGIPYEQYF. CDR3 sequence (DNA): TGTGCCAGCAGCTTAGTGGGGATTCCCTACGAGCAGTACTTC. The chain employs TRBV7-2 and TRBJ2-4; D gene ambiguous. The J call may be faulty, since TRBJ2-7 better matches the DNA end. The CDR3 runs 14 residues. CDR1 is SGHTA, CDR2 FQGNSA, per germline.

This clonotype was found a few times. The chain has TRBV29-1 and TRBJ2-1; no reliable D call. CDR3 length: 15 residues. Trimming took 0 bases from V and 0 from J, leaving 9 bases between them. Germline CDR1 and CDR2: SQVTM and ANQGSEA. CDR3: CSVEDLRSSYNEQFF. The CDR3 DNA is TGCAGCGTTGAAGACTTGCGAAGCTCCTACAATGAGCAGTTCTTC.

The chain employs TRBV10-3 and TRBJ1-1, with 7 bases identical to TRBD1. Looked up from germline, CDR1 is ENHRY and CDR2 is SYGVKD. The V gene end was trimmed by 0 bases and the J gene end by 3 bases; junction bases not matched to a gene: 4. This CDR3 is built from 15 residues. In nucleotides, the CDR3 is TGTGCCATCAGTGAGTCGGGACAGCCCTACACTGAAGCTTTCTTT. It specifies CAISESGQPYTEAFF.

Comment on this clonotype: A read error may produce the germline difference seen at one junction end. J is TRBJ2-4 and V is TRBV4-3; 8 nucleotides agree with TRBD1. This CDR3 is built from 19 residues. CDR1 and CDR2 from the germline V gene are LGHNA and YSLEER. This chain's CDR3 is CANSQLVGSGGLAKNIQYF. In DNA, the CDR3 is TGCGCCAACAGCCAATTGGTGGGGTCAGGGGGCCTAGCCAAAAACATTCAGTACTTC.

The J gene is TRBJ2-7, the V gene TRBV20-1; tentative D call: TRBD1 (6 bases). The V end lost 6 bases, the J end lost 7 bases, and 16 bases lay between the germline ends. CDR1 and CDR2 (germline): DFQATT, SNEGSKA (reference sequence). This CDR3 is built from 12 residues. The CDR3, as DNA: TGCAGTGCCCAGAGGGGGTCCGGGGAGCAGTACTTC. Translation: CSAQRGSGEQYF.

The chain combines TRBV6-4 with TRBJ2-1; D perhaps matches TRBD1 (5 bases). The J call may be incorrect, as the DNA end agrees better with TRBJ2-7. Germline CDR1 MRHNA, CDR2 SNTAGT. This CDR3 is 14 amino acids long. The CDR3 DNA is TGTGCCAGCATTAATCCTCAGGGTTCCTACGAGCAGTACTTC. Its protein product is CASINPQGSYEQYF.

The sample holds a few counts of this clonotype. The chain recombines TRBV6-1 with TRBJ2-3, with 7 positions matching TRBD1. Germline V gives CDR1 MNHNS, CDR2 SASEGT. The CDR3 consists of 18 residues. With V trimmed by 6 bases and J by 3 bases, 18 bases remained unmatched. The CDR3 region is CASSLSPWETGTTDTQYF. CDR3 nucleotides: TGTGCCAGCAGCCTCTCTCCCTGGGAGACAGGGACGACAGATACGCAGTATTTT.

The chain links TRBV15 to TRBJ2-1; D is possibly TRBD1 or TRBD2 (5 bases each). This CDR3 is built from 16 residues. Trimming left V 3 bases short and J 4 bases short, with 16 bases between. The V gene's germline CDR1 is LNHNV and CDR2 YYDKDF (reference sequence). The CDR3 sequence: CATSRNPGRTYNEQFF. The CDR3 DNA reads TGTGCCACCAGCAGGAACCCGGGACGGACGTACAATGAGCAGTTCTTC.

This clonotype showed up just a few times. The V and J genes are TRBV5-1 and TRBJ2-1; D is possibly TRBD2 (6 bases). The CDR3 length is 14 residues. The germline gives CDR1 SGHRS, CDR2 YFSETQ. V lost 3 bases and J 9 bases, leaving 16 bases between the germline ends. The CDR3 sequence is CASSWGGLNSEQFF. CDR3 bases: TGCGCCAGCAGCTGGGGAGGACTGAATAGTGAGCAGTTCTTC.

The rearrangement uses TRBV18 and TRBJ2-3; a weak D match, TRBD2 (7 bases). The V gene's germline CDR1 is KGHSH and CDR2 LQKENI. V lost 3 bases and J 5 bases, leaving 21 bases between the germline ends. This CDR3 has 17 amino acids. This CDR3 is CASSPLPGLGGGDTQYF. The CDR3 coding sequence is TGTGCCAGCTCACCTCTCCCCGGACTAGGAGGGGGAGATACGCAGTATTTT.

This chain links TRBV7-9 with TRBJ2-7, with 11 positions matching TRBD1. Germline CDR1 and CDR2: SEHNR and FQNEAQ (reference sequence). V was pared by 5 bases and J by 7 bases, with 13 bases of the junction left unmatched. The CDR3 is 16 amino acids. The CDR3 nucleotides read TGTGCCAGCAGCCCGAAGAACCGGGACAGGGGGATTGAGCAGTACTTC. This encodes CASSPKNRDRGIEQYF.

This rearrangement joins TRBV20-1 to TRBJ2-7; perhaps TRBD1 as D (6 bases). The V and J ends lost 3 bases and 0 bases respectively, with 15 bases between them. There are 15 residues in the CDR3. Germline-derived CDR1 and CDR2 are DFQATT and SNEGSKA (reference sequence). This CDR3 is CSARAGAQGSYEQYF. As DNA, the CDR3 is TGCAGTGCTAGGGCAGGGGCCCAGGGCTCCTACGAGCAGTACTTC.

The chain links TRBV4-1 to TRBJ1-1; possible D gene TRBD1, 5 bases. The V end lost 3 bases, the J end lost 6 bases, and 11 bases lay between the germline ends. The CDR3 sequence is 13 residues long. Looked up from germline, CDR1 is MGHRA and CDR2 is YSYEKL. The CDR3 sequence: CASSHVQGPEAFF. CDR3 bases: TGCGCCAGCAGCCACGTCCAGGGTCCTGAAGCTTTCTTT.

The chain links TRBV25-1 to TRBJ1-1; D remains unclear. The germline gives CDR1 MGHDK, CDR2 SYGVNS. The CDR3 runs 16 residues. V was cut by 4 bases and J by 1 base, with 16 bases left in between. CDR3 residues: CASSGAGGLANTEAFF. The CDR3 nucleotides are TGTGCCAGCAGTGGGGCGGGAGGGTTGGCGAACACTGAAGCTTTCTTT.

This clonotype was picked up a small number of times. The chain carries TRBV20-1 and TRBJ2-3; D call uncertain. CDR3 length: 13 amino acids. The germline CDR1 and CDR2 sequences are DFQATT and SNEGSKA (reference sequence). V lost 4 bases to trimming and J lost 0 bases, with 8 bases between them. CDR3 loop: CSAIVTSTDTQYF. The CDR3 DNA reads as TGCAGTGCTATAGTTACTAGCACAGATACGCAGTATTTT.

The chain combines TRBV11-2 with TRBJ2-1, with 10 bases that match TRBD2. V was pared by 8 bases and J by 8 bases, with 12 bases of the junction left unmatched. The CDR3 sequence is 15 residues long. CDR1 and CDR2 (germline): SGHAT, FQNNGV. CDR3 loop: CASQTERGGLYEQFF. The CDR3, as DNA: TGTGCCAGCCAAACTGAGCGGGGGGGCCTCTATGAGCAGTTCTTC.

Here the CDR3 reads CASSLGVAGGPYEQYF. CDR3 nucleotides: TGTGCCAGCAGTTTAGGCGTAGCGGGGGGGCCCTATGAGCAGTACTTC. V usage is TRBV12-3 or TRBV12-4 and J usage is TRBJ2-5, with 11 bases identical to TRBD2. The CDR3 loop spans 16 amino acids. Losses at the gene ends were 1 base for V and 11 bases for J; bases not matched to a gene: 12.

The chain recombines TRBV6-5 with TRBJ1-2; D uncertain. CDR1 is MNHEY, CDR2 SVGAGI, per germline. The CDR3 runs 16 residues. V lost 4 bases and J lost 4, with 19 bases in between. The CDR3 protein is CASSFEDRSLSYGYTF. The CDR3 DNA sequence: TGTGCCAGCAGTTTCGAGGACCGCTCCCTATCCTATGGCTACACCTTC.

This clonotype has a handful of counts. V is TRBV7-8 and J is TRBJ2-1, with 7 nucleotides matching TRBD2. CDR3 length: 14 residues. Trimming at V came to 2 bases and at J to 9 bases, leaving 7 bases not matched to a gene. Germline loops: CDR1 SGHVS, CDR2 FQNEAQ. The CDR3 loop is CASSLISGGTEQFF. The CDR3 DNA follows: TGTGCCAGCAGCTTAATTTCGGGAGGCACTGAGCAGTTCTTC.